The next 21 T cell receptor beta chains were all read from a single sample in a study of cytomegalovirus exposure and HLA in healthy donors. Data came from immunoSEQ multiplex PCR; TCRdb stores just in-frame clones and leaves some out. The repertoire holds around 150,000 clones, 70% to 90% seen once, with around 3% in the top ten. What was sequenced was PBMCs. Receptors were obtained from a man aged 18 to 30 in good health and CMV-seronegative.

V gene TRBV6-1 combines with J gene TRBJ1-1; 9 bases line up with TRBD1. V shed 3 bases and J 4 bases; nucleotides not matched to a gene: 18. Germline V gene sequence: CDR1 MNHNS, CDR2 SASEGT. The length of the CDR3 is 19 residues. CDR3 coding DNA: TGTGCCAGCAGTGAGAGATATACCGGGACAGGGAATTGGGGCACTGAAGCTTTCTTT. It codes for CASSERYTGTGNWGTEAFF.

This clone was picked up a small number of times. V and J are TRBV18 and TRBJ1-1, with 7 bases fitting TRBD1. CDR1 and CDR2 from the germline V gene are KGHSH and LQKENI. Losses at the gene ends were 4 bases for V and 0 bases for J; bases not matched to a gene: 5. There are 15 residues in the CDR3. The CDR3 coding sequence is TGTGCCAGCTCACTAGGGACAGTCATGAACACTGAAGCTTTCTTT. Its translation is CASSLGTVMNTEAFF.

Regarding this clone: In the same sample, other DNA sequences code for this CDR3. V gene TRBV29-1 combines with J gene TRBJ2-1; D not certain. From germline, CDR1 is SQVTM and CDR2 ANQGSEA. Trimming left V 3 bases short and J 0 bases short, with 6 bases between. This CDR3 is built from 13 residues. CDR3 loop: CSVDRHSYNEQFF. CDR3 in DNA: TGCAGCGTTGATAGACACTCCTACAATGAGCAGTTCTTC.

The chain joins TRBV6-5 to TRBJ1-5; D call uncertain. Trimming pared 0 bases from V and 7 bases from J, leaving 13 bases between. CDR1 and CDR2 (germline): MNHEY, SVGAGI. The CDR3 runs to 15 residues. CDR3 in DNA: TGTGCCAGCAGTTACTCGAGTGCCAGGCAGCAGCCCCAGCATTTT. Amino acids: CASSYSSARQQPQHF.

The V call is TRBV6-5, the J call TRBJ1-1; no definite D call. Germline CDR1 reads MNHEY; CDR2 reads SVGAGI. V was trimmed by 2 bases and J by 8 bases, leaving 9 bases between them. The CDR3 is 12 residues long. DNA for the CDR3: TGTGCCAGCAGTTACCCACCAGGCGAAGCTTTCTTT. Protein sequence: CASSYPPGEAFF.

The chain combines TRBV5-1 with TRBJ2-3; 14 nucleotides agree with TRBD2. Germline V gives CDR1 SGHRS, CDR2 YFSETQ. The ends lost 4 bases at V and 5 bases at J; junction bases unmatched: 6. This CDR3 region has 16 residues. The CDR3 DNA is TGCGCCAGCAGCGGGACTAGCGGGAGAGGGAAAGATACGCAGTATTTT. As protein: CASSGTSGRGKDTQYF.

This chain links TRBV6-6 with TRBJ2-7; 9 bases map to TRBD2. Trimming at V came to 3 bases and at J to 3 bases, leaving 3 bases not matched to a gene. This CDR3 comprises 14 residues. Germline V gene data show CDR1 as MNHNY and CDR2 as SVGAGI (reference sequence). The CDR3 region has the DNA TGTGCCAGCAGTTATTCTAGCGGGATCTACGAGCAGTACTTC. Its protein product is CASSYSSGIYEQYF.

This chain joins TRBV7-2 and TRBJ2-1, with 9 bases matching TRBD2. The V gene end was trimmed by 0 bases and the J gene end by 7 bases; junction bases not matched to a gene: 4. CDR3 length equals 15 residues. The germline V gene encodes CDR1 SGHTA and CDR2 FQGNSA. The CDR3 region is CASSLASGGLNEQFF. The DNA for the CDR3 is TGTGCCAGCAGCTTAGCAAGCGGGGGGCTGAATGAGCAGTTCTTC.

A single count supports this clone. J is TRBJ1-4 and V is TRBV5-1; 7 nucleotides align to TRBD1. From germline, CDR1 is SGHRS and CDR2 YFSETQ. V shed 5 bases and J 4 bases; nucleotides not matched to a gene: 8. The CDR3 is made up of 15 amino acids. The CDR3 here is CASSRQGDFNEKLFF. CDR3 nucleotide sequence: TGCGCCAGCAGTAGACAGGGCGACTTTAATGAAAAACTGTTTTTT. Based on the CDR3 plus reference TRBV5-1 and TRBJ1-4, the full variable domain is KAGVTQTPRYLIKTRGQQVTLSCSPISGHRSVSWYQQTPGQGLQFLFEYFSETQRNKGNFPGRFSGRQFSNSRSEMNVSTLELGDSALYLCASSRQGDFNEKLFFGSGTQLSVL.

This clone was counted once. The chain carries TRBV4-1 and TRBJ2-1; 7 bases match TRBD1. The CDR3 loop spans 20 amino acids. Germline lookup yields CDR1 MGHRA and CDR2 YSYEKL. The V segment lost 0 bases and the J segment 1 base; nucleotides outside the gene matches: 15. CDR3 loop: CASSQDGVPRQGMSYNEQFF. Written as DNA, the CDR3 is TGCGCCAGCAGCCAAGATGGAGTCCCGCGACAGGGAATGTCCTACAATGAGCAGTTCTTC.

The chain recombines TRBV5-6 with TRBJ2-3; D may be TRBD1 (6 bases). The germline V gene has CDR1 SGHDT and CDR2 YYEEEE. The ends were cut back, 4 bases at V and 4 bases at J, with 13 bases in the middle. The CDR3 consists of 14 residues. In nucleotides, the CDR3 is TGTGCCAGCAGCCAGGACAGCAAATCAGATACGCAGTATTTT. This gives the protein CASSQDSKSDTQYF.

This sequence joins TRBV4-2 and TRBJ1-5; D is ambiguous. Germline V CDR1 and CDR2: LGHNA, YNFKEQ. This CDR3 has 14 residues. V lost 0 bases to trimming and J lost 3 bases, with 6 bases between them. CDR3 DNA: TGTGCCAGCAGCCAAGAGCAGGCCAATCAGCCCCAGCATTTT. It yields the protein CASSQEQANQPQHF.

V and J are TRBV7-2 and TRBJ2-5; D possibly corresponds to TRBD1 (6 bases). The CDR3 contains 16 residues. The V gene's germline CDR1 is SGHTA and CDR2 FQGNSA. Trimming stripped 1 base from V and 5 bases from J, with 17 bases between. CDR3 protein: CASSLGIRGDWETQYF. The CDR3, as DNA: TGTGCCAGCAGCTTAGGGATCAGGGGAGATTGGGAGACCCAGTACTTC.

V is TRBV27 and J is TRBJ1-5; TRBD1 matches 12 bases. J was trimmed by 4 bases and V by 3 bases; bases with no gene match: 4. The germline CDR1 and CDR2 sequences are MNHEY and SMNVEV (reference sequence). The CDR3 runs to 16 residues. The CDR3: CASSLWGQGANQPQHF. The DNA for the CDR3 is TGTGCCAGCAGTTTGTGGGGACAGGGGGCAAATCAGCCCCAGCATTTT.

In its sample, this clone was seen a few times. The rearrangement links TRBV28 to TRBJ1-5, with D maybe TRBD1 (5 bases). CDR1 is MDHEN and CDR2 is SYDVKM in the germline V gene. Trimming shortened V by 3 bases and J by 4 bases, and 13 bases separated the two germline ends. CDR3 length: 15 residues. The CDR3 reads CASSLERGGNQPQHF. CDR3 nucleotides: TGTGCCAGCAGTTTGGAGAGGGGAGGGAATCAGCCCCAGCATTTT.

This clone was seen once. The J gene is TRBJ1-1, the V gene TRBV10-3; a possible D gene is TRBD1 (5 bases). V lost 7 bases to trimming and J lost 4 bases, with 10 bases between them. The CDR3 consists of 12 residues. Germline CDR1 and CDR2: ENHRY and SYGVKD. The CDR3 DNA reads as TGTGCCATCAAAGGGGCCAGCACTGAAGCTTTCTTT. This translates into CAIKGASTEAFF.

This chain links TRBV6-5 with TRBJ2-5, with unresolved D. CDR1 and CDR2 from the germline V gene are MNHEY and SVGAGI. The CDR3 has 13 residues. V lost 8 bases and J 5 bases, leaving 15 bases between the germline ends. The CDR3, as DNA: TGTGCCAGCGGAGATGTGAGTTCGGAGACCCAGTACTTC. This encodes CASGDVSSETQYF.

The chain recombines TRBV7-9 with TRBJ1-1; the match to TRBD1 covers 8 bases. Losses at the gene ends were 2 bases for V and 4 bases for J; bases not matched to a gene: 3. Germline CDR1 SEHNR, CDR2 FQNEAQ (reference sequence). The CDR3 covers 14 residues. As DNA, the CDR3 is TGTGCCAGCAGCTTAACTGACAGGGGCACTGAAGCTTTCTTT. Its protein is CASSLTDRGTEAFF.

The chain carries TRBV27 and TRBJ1-1; D is perhaps TRBD1 (5 bases). The CDR3 is made up of 16 amino acids. Germline V gene lookup returns CDR1 MNHEY and CDR2 SMNVEV (reference sequence). Trimming cost V 5 bases and J 3 bases, with 19 bases left between them. The CDR3 spells CASSPKGWGEHTEAFF. The CDR3 DNA reads TGTGCCAGCAGTCCGAAGGGATGGGGGGAGCACACTGAAGCTTTCTTT.

The chain employs TRBV7-2 and TRBJ2-1; TRBD1 agrees at 11 bases. The CDR3 totals 16 residues. Losses at the gene ends were 1 base for V and 3 bases for J; bases not matched to a gene: 2. CDR1 and CDR2 (germline): SGHTA, FQGNSA. CDR3 amino acids: CASSLEGTGGYNEQFF. The CDR3 bases are TGTGCCAGCAGCTTAGAAGGGACAGGGGGCTACAATGAGCAGTTCTTC. Based on the CDR3 plus reference TRBV7-2 and TRBJ2-1, the full variable domain is GAGVSQSPSNKVTEKGKDVELRCDPISGHTALYWYRQSLGQGLEFLIYFQGNSAPDKSGLPSDRFSAERTGGSVSTLTIQRTQQEDSAVYLCASSLEGTGGYNEQFFGPGTRLTVL.

The gene calls are TRBV5-1 and TRBJ2-2; 9 bases map to TRBD1. The germline gives CDR1 SGHRS, CDR2 YFSETQ. The CDR3 runs to 15 residues. Trimming cost V 4 bases and J 5 bases; bases outside gene matches: 6. CDR3 coding DNA: TGCGCCAGCAGCCCTAACAGGGGGCGAACCGGGGAGCTGTTTTTT. Its translation is CASSPNRGRTGELFF.